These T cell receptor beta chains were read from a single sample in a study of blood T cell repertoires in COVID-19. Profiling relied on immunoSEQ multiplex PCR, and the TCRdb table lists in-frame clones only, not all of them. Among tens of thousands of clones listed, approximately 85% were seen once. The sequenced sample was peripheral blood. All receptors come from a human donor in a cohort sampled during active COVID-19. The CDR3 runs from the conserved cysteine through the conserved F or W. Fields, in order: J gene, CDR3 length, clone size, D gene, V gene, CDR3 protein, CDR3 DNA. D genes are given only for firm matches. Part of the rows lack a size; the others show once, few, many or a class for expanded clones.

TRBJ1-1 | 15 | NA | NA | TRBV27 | CASSATGPTNTEAFF | TGTGCCAGCAGCGCGACAGGCCCCACAAACACTGAAGCTTTCTTT
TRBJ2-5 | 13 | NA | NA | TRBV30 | CAWSLLAQETQYF | TGTGCCTGGAGTTTATTAGCACAAGAGACCCAGTACTTC
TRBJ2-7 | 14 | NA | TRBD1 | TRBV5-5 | CASSSLLTGNEQYF | TGTGCCAGCAGCTCCCTGCTGACAGGGAACGAGCAGTACTTC
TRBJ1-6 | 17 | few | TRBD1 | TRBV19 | CASSRDPGTGDHSPLHF | TGTGCCAGTAGTAGGGATCCCGGGACAGGGGATCATTCACCCCTCCACTTT
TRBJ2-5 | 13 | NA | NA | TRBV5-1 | CASHDPGEETQYF | TGCGCCAGCCACGACCCGGGGGAAGAGACCCAGTACTTC
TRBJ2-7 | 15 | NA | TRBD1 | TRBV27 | CASRNVQGGTYEQYF | TGTGCCAGCCGAAACGTACAGGGGGGCACCTACGAGCAGTACTTC
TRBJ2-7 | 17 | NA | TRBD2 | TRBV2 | CASSEAGGGANWYEQYF | TGTGCCAGCAGTGAAGCGGGCGGGGGGGCGAATTGGTACGAGCAGTACTTC
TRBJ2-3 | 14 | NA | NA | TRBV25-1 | CASRYRQDLDTQYF | TGTGCCAGCAGGTATAGACAGGATTTAGATACGCAGTATTTT
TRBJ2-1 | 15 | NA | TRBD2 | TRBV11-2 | CASSLEGGVRNEQFF | TGTGCCAGCAGCTTAGAGGGGGGGGTAAGGAATGAGCAGTTCTTC
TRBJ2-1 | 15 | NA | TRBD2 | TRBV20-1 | CSASLGGRAWNEQFF | TGCAGTGCCAGTCTTGGCGGGAGGGCCTGGAATGAGCAGTTCTTC
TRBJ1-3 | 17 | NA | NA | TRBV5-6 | CASSLGPGESSGNTIYF | TGTGCCAGCAGCTTGGGTCCAGGGGAGAGCTCTGGAAACACCATATATTTT
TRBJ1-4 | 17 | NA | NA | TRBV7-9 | CASSLGSNRALNEKLFF | TGTGCCAGCAGCTTAGGTTCTAACAGGGCCCTTAATGAAAAACTGTTTTTT
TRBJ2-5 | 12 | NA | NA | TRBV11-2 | CASSLILADQYF | TGTGCCAGCAGCTTAATCCTGGCGGACCAGTACTTC
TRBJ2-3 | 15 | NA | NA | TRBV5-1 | CASSSAGTSTDTQYF | TGCGCCAGCAGCTCCGCGGGAACTAGCACAGATACGCAGTATTTT
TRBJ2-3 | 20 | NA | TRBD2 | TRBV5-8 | CASSLLTGGLAGSGTDTQYF | TGTGCCAGCAGCTTGCTTACCGGAGGACTAGCGGGATCAGGCACAGATACGCAGTATTTT
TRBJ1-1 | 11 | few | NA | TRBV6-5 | CASKKGHGAFF | TGTGCCTCAAAAAAGGGGCATGGAGCTTTCTTT
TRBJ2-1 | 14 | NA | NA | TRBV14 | CASSVAWSYNEQFF | TGTGCCAGCAGCGTGGCCTGGTCCTACAATGAGCAGTTCTTC
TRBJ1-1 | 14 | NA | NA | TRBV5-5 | CASSHSSGETEAFF | TGTGCCAGCAGCCATTCCTCGGGGGAGACTGAAGCTTTCTTT
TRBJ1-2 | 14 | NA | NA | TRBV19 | CASSIVGGDYGYTF | TGTGCCAGTAGTATAGTTGGGGGCGACTATGGCTACACCTTC
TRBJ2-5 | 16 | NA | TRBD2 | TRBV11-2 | CASSLGQATSEETQYF | TGTGCCAGCAGCTTAGGACAGGCGACTAGCGAAGAGACCCAGTACTTC
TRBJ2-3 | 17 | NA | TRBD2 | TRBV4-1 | CASSHGSGRAFTDTQYF | TGCGCCAGCAGCCACGGTAGCGGGAGGGCCTTCACAGATACGCAGTATTTT
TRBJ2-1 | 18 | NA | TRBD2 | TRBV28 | CASSSTSGGVVSYNEQFF | TGTGCCAGCAGTTCGACTAGCGGGGGGGTGGTCTCCTACAATGAGCAGTTCTTC
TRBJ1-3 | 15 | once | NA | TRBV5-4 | CASSLARGAGNTIYF | TGTGCCAGCAGCTTGGCGCGGGGTGCTGGAAACACCATATATTTT
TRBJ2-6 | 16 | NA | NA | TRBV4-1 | CASSQEGVPGANVLTF | TGCGCCAGCAGCCAAGAAGGGGTTCCTGGGGCCAACGTCCTGACTTTC
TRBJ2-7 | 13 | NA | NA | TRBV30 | CAWKLHSLNEQYF | TGTGCCTGGAAATTACACAGTCTCAACGAGCAGTACTTC
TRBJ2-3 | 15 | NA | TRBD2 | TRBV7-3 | CASSLLAGGPDTQYF | TGTGCCAGCAGCTTACTAGCGGGGGGGCCAGATACGCAGTATTTT
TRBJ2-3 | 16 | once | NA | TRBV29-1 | CSVEGLGLQITDTQYF | TGCAGCGTTGAAGGTCTTGGGCTACAGATCACAGATACGCAGTATTTT